This T cell receptor beta chain was observed in a study of naive and memory T cell subsets. V was clipped by 8 bases and J by 3 bases, with 11 bases between them. This CDR3 region has 12 residues. CDR1 is MNHEY, CDR2 SVGEGT, per germline. An oligonucleotide containing a UMI was ligated to the 3' end of TCR cDNA. Adult healthy volunteers gave 2.5 ml peripheral blood for whole-blood RNA. This clonotype was recorded at least ten times. Antigen unknown. Whole-study findings and limits: TCR transcript changes with activation or differentiation may affect this RNA method.

Four PCR rounds used nested alpha and beta constant region primers plus the SP2 primer. TCRdb called the 5' RACE reads again in MiXCR, with one record for every CDR3 protein. Altogether 45,000 to 55,000 distinct CDR3 sequences are present, about 4.5% being singletons, with the ten largest covering approximately 0.84%. This clonotype originated in a female donor in good health. The chain is built from TRBV6-2 or TRBV6-3 and TRBJ2-7; weak D call: TRBD1 (6 bases). CDR3 in amino acids: CASQGISYEQYF. In DNA form, the CDR3 reads TGTGCCAGCCAGGGGATTAGCTACGAGCAGTACTTC.